Detailed here is one TCR beta chain. The clone's antigen remains unknown. Base qualities were left out, and no much larger clone turns up one base away. V sheds 8 bases and J sheds 3 bases, leaving 11 bases between their ends. The CDR3 sequence holds 11 residues, the cysteine and phenylalanine included. Only CDR3 DNA is held: 33 bases, read in frame from base 1. The germline V gene (reference sequence) provides CDR1 DFQATT and CDR2 SNEGSKA. The record originates from a study of beta chain features in type 1 diabetes (dated 2018 in TCRdb). With respect to the entire study: No differences in mean age, gender distribution, total cell number or subset yield were found between patients and healthy donors. Whereas all 30 or so donors provided naive and central memory subsets, regulatory and stem cell-like memory subsets were isolated from just 8 patients and roughly 8 healthy donors. Across all samples, 90 million to 130 million sorted cells were examined, and cell number per subset correlated strongly with RNA yield. The study compared TCRB repertoires of sorted circulating CD4+ T cell subsets between recently diagnosed type 1 diabetes patients and matched healthy donors.

Broad study findings and their caveats: A moderate but significant shortening of TCRB CDR3 length was observed in type 1 diabetes patients in all four CD4+ subsets. Only small numbers of individuals were included in the HLA sub-analyses, which left unresolved whether HLA type had any influence on TCRB rearrangement. PCR may preferentially amplify shorter templates, but because patient and control samples were amplified and corrected together, any resulting skew would affect both groups equally. Naive, central memory and regulatory TCRB repertoires appeared more similar among patients than among healthy donors. Patients with type 1 diabetes made fewer insertions and deleted more nucleotides at VDJ recombination sites, implying thymic rearrangement abnormalities. Because cDNA was sequenced instead of genomic DNA, activated cells with high expression could be over-represented, although the groups did not differ in activation or CD3 levels.

Each donor gave one peripheral blood draw, averaging approximately 0.11 L, which was collected into heparinised tubes. A BD FACSAria II and a panel including CD45RO, CCR7, CD25, CD127, CD95 and CD27 were used to sort naive, central memory, regulatory and stem cell-like memory CD4+ T cells. Every sorted population had a purity above 95%. Right away, PBMCs were isolated by Lymphoprep density gradient centrifugation and were stained directly, with no culture step. So that batch effects would be minimized, each experiment stained and sorted samples in pairs, pairing one healthy donor with one patient. The High Capacity cDNA Reverse Transcription Kit was used to reverse transcribe all of the isolated RNA, meaning that expressed TCRB transcripts were what got sequenced. Naive, central memory and regulatory T cell samples underwent deep immunoSEQ sequencing, averaging about 3.57 million total reads per sample. Sorted cells were lysed in RLT buffer and RNA was extracted with DNase-treated RNeasy Micro or Mini kits, depending on cell number. Each cell subset was processed on its own to prevent cross-contamination, while patient and healthy donor samples were processed together. The immunoSEQ multiplex PCR was used to amplify TCRB sequences from cDNA, generating 87-bp fragments that spanned the CDR3 region. The amplicons were sequenced using the Illumina HiSeq platform. In the source study's methods: Synthetic template baselines were used to correct PCR bias computationally, reads within Hamming distance 2 were collapsed together, and singletons that could not be merged were discarded. Reads were aligned against IMGT so that V, D and J genes, CDR3 length and insertions or deletions at six rearrangement sites could be assigned. Within each subset, clonotype counts were normalized to the number of sorted cells before true diversity and Gini coefficients were calculated with the tcR R package. The overlap coefficient, calculated on TCRB nucleotide sequences, was used to measure repertoire sharing. Out-of-frame TCRB sequences from naive cells were analyzed to stand in for the pre-selection repertoire. Here the immuneACCESS table is served through TCRdb, limited to in-frame sequences with V and J called. Missing clones are a known gap in these copies; in checked studies unresolved V genes cover under half, and the rest lacks a known reason. V and J calls and clone size are as listed in that table; D and trimming were resolved from the DNA. This sample comprises some 170,000 clones, 63% of them detected only once. Approximately 0.09% of the sample is taken by the ten largest.

What was sequenced was naive CD4+ T cells from blood. According to the study, the label for this sample's cell subset or site signals: true naive CD4+ T cells. The clonotype was recovered from a young man with type 1 diabetes. The chain employs TRBV20-1 and TRBJ2-7; the D gene is not confidently resolved. The sequence in DNA is TGCAGTAGTCGTGGTTACTACGAGCAGTACTTC. Translation gives CSSRGYYEQYF.